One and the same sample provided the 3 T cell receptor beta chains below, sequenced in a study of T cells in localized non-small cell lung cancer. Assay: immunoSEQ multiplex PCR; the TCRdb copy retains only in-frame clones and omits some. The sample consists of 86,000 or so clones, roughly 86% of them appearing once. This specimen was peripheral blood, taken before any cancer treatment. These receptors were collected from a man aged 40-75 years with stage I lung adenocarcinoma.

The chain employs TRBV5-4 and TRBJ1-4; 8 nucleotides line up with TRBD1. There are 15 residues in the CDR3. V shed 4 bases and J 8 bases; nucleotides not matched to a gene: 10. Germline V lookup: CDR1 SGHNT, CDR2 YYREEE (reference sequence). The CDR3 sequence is CASSASGGIKEKLFF. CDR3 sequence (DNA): TGTGCCAGCAGCGCCTCAGGGGGCATTAAGGAAAAACTGTTTTTT.

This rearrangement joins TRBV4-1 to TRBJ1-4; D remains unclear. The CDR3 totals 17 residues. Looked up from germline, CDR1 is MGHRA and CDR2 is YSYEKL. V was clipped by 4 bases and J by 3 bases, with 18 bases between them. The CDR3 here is CASSPSSPAPANEKLFF. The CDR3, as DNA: TGCGCCAGCAGCCCCTCGTCTCCGGCTCCCGCTAATGAAAAACTGTTTTTT.

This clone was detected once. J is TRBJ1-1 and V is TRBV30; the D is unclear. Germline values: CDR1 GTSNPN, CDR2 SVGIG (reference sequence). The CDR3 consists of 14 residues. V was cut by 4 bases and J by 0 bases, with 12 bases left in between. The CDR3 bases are TGTGCCTGGATCTCTCCCCGTATGAACACTGAAGCTTTCTTT. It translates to CAWISPRMNTEAFF.